This T cell receptor beta chain appears in the sequencing data of a study of blood T cell repertoires in COVID-19. Whole-study context: Specimens from acute and convalescent COVID-19 originated in the United States, Italy and Spain. PBMCs, B-cell-depleted T cells, or T cells provided the cDNA or gDNA that made up the material.

CDR3 length: 16 amino acids. Per germline, CDR1 SGHTA and CDR2 FQGTGA. V was pared by 0 bases and J by 7 bases, with 7 bases of the junction left unmatched. Per the authors' pipeline: Estimated nucleated cell counts came from reference gene primer amplification. Assay used: immunoSEQ multiplex PCR; TCRdb lists only in-frame clones, some missing. The V and J calls and the clone size are those of that table, but D and trimming were determined from the DNA. The sample lists some 120,000 clones; approximately 81% were seen once. This chain uses TRBV7-3 with TRBJ2-2; 8 bases are a match to TRBD1. The sequenced material came from peripheral blood. The sequence derives from a man in his forties or fifties with acute or convalescent COVID-19. The CDR3 nucleotides are TGTGCCAGCAGCTTAACGAGGACAGGGTTAGGCGGGGAGCTGTTTTTT. Its protein is CASSLTRTGLGGELFF.